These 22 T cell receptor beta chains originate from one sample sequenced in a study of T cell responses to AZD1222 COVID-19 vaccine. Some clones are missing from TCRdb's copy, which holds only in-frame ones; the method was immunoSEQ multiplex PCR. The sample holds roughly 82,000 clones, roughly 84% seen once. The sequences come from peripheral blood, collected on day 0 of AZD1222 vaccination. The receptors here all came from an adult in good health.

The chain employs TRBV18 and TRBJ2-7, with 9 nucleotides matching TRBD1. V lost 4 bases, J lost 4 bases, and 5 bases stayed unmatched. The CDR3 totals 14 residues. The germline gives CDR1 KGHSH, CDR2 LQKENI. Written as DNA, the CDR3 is TGTGCCAGCTCACAAAGGACAGGGGAGTACGAGCAGTACTTC. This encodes CASSQRTGEYEQYF.

DNA of the CDR3: TGTGCCAGCAGCTCAGACAGGGCTTTGAACACCGGGGAGCTGTTTTTT. It yields the protein CASSSDRALNTGELFF. The gene calls are TRBV7-3 and TRBJ2-2, with TRBD1 matching 7 bases. The junction had 6 bases not matched to a gene; V was cut back by 4 bases and J by 1 base. CDR1 is SGHTA, CDR2 FQGTGA, per germline. This CDR3 region has 16 residues. Looking up the rest from reference TRBV7-3 and TRBJ2-2 gives the full variable domain: GAGVSQTPSNKVTEKGKYVELRCDPISGHTALYWYRQSLGQGPEFLIYFQGTGAADDSGLPNDRFFAVRPEGSVSTLKIQRTERGDSAVYLCASSSDRALNTGELFFGEGSRLTVL.

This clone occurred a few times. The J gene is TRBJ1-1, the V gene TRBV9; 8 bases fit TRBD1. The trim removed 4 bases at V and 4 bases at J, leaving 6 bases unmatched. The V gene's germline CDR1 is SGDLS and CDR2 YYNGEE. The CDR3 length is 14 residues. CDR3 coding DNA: TGTGCCAGCAGCTTCCAACAGGGGGGCACTGAAGCTTTCTTT. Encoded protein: CASSFQQGGTEAFF.

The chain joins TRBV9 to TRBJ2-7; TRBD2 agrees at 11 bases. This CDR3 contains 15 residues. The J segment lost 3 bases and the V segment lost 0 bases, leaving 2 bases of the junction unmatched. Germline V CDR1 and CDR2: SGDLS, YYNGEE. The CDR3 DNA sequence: TGTGCCAGCAGCGTAGGACTAGCGGGGAACTACGAGCAGTACTTC. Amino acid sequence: CASSVGLAGNYEQYF.

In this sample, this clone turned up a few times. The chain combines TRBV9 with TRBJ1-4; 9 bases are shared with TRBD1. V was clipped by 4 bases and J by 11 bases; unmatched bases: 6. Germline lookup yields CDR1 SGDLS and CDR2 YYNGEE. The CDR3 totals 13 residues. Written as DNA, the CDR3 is TGTGCCAGCAGCCTACAGGGGGCGGGGAAACTGTTTTTT. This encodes CASSLQGAGKLFF.

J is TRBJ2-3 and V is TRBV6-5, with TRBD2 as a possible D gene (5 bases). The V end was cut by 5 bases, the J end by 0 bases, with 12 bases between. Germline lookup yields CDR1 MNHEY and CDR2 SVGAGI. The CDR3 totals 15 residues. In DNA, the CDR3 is TGTGCCAGCAGTCCGACTATATCTAGCACAGATACGCAGTATTTT. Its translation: CASSPTISSTDTQYF.

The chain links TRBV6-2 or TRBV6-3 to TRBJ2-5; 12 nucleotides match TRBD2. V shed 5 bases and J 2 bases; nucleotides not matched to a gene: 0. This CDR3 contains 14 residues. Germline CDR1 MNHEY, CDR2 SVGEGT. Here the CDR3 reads CASSLAGGQETQYF. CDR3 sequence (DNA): TGTGCCAGCAGTCTAGCGGGGGGGCAAGAGACCCAGTACTTC.

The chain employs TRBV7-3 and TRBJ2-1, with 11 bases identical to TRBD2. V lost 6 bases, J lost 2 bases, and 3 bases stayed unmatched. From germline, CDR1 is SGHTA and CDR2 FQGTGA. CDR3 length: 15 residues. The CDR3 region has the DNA TGTGCCAGCAGGGATAGCGGGGGGGCCTACAATGAGCAGTTCTTC. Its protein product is CASRDSGGAYNEQFF.

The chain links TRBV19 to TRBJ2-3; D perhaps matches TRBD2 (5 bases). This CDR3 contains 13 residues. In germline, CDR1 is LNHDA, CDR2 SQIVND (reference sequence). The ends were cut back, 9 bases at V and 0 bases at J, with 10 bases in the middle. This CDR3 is CASLRESTDTQYF. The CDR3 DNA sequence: TGTGCCAGCCTGAGGGAAAGCACAGATACGCAGTATTTT.

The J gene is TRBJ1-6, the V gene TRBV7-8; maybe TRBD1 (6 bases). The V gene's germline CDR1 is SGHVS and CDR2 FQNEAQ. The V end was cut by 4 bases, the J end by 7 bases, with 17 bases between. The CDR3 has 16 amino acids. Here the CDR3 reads CASSSGSGAGNSPLHF. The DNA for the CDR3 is TGTGCCAGCAGCTCCGGCTCGGGGGCTGGGAATTCACCCCTCCACTTT. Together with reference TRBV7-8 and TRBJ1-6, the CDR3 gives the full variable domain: GAGVSQSPRYKVAKRGQDVALRCDPISGHVSLFWYQQALGQGPEFLTYFQNEAQLDKSGLPSDRFFAERPEGSVSTLKIQRTQQEDSAVYLCASSSGSGAGNSPLHFGNGTRLTVT.

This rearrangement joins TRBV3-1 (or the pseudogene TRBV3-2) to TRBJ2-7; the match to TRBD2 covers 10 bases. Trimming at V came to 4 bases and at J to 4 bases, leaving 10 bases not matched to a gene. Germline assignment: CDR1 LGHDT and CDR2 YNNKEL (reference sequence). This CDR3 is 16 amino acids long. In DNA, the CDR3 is TGTGCCAGCAGCCCCCGAGGGGCTAGCGGGGGATACGAGCAGTACTTC. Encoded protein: CASSPRGASGGYEQYF.

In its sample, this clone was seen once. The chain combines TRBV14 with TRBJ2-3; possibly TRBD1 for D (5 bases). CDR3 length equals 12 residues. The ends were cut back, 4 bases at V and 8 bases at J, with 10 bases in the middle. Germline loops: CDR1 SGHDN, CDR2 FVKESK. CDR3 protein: CASSPSGITQYF. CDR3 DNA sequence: TGTGCCAGCAGCCCCTCAGGGATTACGCAGTATTTT. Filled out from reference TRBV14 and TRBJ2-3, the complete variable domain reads EAGVTQFPSHSVIEKGQTVTLRCDPISGHDNLYWYRRVMGKEIKFLLHFVKESKQDESGMPNNRFLAERTGGTYSTLKVQPAELEDSGVYFCASSPSGITQYFGPGTRLTVL.

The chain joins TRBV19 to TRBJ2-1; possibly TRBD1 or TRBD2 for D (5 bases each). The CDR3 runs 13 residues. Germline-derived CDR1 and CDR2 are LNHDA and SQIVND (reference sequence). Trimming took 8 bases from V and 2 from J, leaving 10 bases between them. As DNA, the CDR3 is TGTGCCAGTGGGGACGGAACCTACAATGAGCAGTTCTTC. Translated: CASGDGTYNEQFF.

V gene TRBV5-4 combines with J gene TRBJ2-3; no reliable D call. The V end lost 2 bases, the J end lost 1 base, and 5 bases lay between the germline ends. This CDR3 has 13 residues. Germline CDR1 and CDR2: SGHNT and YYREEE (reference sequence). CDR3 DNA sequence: TGTGCCAGCAGCTTCCAGGGCACAGATACGCAGTATTTT. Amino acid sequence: CASSFQGTDTQYF.

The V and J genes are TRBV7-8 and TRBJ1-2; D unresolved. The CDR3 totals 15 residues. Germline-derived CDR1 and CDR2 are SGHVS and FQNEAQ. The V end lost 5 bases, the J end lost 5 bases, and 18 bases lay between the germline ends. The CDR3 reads CASSASQATAYGYTF. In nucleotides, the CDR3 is TGTGCCAGCAGCGCCTCGCAGGCCACGGCATATGGCTACACCTTC.

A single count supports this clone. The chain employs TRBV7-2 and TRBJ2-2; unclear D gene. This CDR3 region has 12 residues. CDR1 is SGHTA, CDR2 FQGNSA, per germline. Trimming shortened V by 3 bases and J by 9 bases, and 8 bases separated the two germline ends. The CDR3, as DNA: TGTGCCAGCAGCTTTTACCCACGGGAGCTGTTTTTT. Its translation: CASSFYPRELFF.

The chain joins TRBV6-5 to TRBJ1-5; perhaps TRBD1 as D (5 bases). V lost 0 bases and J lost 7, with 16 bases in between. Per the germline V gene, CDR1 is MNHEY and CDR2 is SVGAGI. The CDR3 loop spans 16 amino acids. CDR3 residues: CASSYSGRQSGQPQHF. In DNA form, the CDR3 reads TGTGCCAGCAGTTACTCAGGCAGACAGTCGGGACAGCCCCAGCATTTT.

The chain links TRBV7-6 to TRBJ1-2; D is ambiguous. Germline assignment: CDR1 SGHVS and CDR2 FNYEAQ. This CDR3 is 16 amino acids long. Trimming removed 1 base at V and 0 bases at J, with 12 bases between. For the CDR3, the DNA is TGTGCCAGCAGCTTAGTGGGAGGGAGATCTAACTATGGCTACACCTTC. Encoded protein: CASSLVGGRSNYGYTF.

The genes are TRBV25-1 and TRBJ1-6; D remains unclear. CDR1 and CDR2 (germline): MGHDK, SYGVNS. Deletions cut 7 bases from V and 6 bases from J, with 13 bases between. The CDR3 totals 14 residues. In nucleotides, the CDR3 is TGTGCCAGCACTAGTGACTCCACTAATTCACCCCTCCACTTT. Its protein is CASTSDSTNSPLHF.

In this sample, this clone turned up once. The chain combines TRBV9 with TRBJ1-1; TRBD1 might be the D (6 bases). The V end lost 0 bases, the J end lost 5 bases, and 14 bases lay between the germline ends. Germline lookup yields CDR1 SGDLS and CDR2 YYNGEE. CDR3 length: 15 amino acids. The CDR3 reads CASSVGAGVGTEAFF. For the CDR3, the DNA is TGTGCCAGCAGCGTAGGGGCAGGGGTAGGTACTGAAGCTTTCTTT.

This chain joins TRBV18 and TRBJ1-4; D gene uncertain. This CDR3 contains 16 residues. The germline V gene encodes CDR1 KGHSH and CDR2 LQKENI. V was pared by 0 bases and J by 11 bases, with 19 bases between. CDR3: CASSPPRAGSLGKLFF. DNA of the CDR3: TGTGCCAGCTCACCACCGCGGGCAGGTAGCCTTGGGAAACTGTTTTTT.

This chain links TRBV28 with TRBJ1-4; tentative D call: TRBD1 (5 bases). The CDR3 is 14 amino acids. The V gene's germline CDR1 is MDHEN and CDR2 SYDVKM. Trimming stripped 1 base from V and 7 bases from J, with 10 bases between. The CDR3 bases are TGTGCCAGCAGTTTATCCAACGGGGGTGAAAAACTGTTTTTT. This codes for CASSLSNGGEKLFF. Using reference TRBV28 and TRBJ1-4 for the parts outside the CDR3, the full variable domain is DVKVTQSSRYLVKRTGEKVFLECVQDMDHENMFWYRQDPGLGLRLIYFSYDVKMKEKGDIPEGYSVSREKKERFSLILESASTNQTSMYLCASSLSNGGEKLFFGSGTQLSVL.